This T cell receptor beta chain emerged from a study of blood T cell repertoires in COVID-19. Study overall: Both acute and convalescent COVID-19 samples were obtained from the United States, Italy and Spain. T cells, B-cell-depleted T cells, or PBMCs supplied cDNA or gDNA.

In the source study's methods: Using reference gene primer amplification, nucleated cell counts were estimated. Libraries were prepared by immunoSEQ multiplex PCR; TCRdb keeps only in-frame clonotypes and omits some of them. That table is the source of V, J and clone size, and D and trimming were worked out from the DNA. Of tens of thousands of clones in the sample, about 81% were seen once. The sample comprised peripheral blood. This clonotype was sampled from a man aged 70-80 years with active COVID-19.

The CDR3, as DNA: TGTGCCTGGATCGGGACTAGCCCCAGCTCCTACGAGCAGTACTTC. It translates to CAWIGTSPSSYEQYF. The genes are TRBV30 and TRBJ2-7; 9 bases match TRBD2. Unmatched junction bases numbered 7, after V lost 4 bases and J lost 0 bases. The CDR3 spans 15 residues. Germline V gives CDR1 GTSNPN, CDR2 SVGIG (reference sequence).